This entry is about one TCR beta chain. The antigen remains undetermined. V lost 3 bases to trimming and J lost 4 bases; unmatched junction nucleotides: 5. This CDR3 contains 16 residues. Germline V CDR1 and CDR2: SGHTA, FQGNSA. The run depth of the assay was deep. Using immunoSEQ multiplex PCR, the repertoire was profiled, and TCRdb retains in-frame clones only, with some absent. The sample has fewer than 2.5 million clones, roughly 93% seen once. This sample is drawn from a study of shared clonotypes between healthy human individuals. Study-level background: A couple of female and three male donors aged 18 to 49 were enrolled. Regarding the study as a whole: Around 5% was the fraction of naive CD4 clonotypes found shared across a few donors. Generation probability values for non-shared clonotypes were lower than those for clonotypes shared by all four donors.

Sequenced input: naive CD4+ T cells from PBMCs. The sample's subset: CD45RA+ positively selected. The clonotype comes from a young man in good health. Some clones in this sample may be carry-over from other donors' samples. The chain recombines TRBV7-2 with TRBJ2-3; 12 nucleotides agree with TRBD1. The CDR3, as DNA: TGTGCCAGCAGCTTCACCGGGACAGGGGGCTCAGATACGCAGTATTTT. Residues: CASSFTGTGGSDTQYF.